The 19 T cell receptor beta chains listed next were all sequenced from one sample in a study of response to subunit inactivated influenza vaccine (dated by TCRdb to 2016 to 2019). Libraries were made using RT-PCR. The listed sequencing device is Illumina HiSeq 2500. TCRdb reprocessed the public reads (quality trimming at Q25 with fastp, clone calling with MiXCR) and kept in-frame beta chains. For every CDR3 protein sequence, its rows merge into one entry that carries the most common genes and DNA. In all, the sample holds around 530,000 distinct CDR3 sequences, and over 9.5% of those were seen once. The top ten clonotypes cover 9.5% to 13% of the sample. The sequenced sample was PBMCs from blood, obtained on the day of vaccination. The source of these receptors is a man aged 45-65 years who received an inactivated influenza vaccine. Donor details come from another sample of the same person, matched by shared clones.

This clonotype showed up many times. The chain couples TRBV28 to TRBJ1-2; no firm D call. V dropped 6 bases and J dropped 2 bases, with 7 bases sitting between them. This CDR3 is 12 amino acids long. Germline V gene data show CDR1 as MDHEN and CDR2 as SYDVKM. DNA for the CDR3: TGTGCCAGCAGCTCCGGAAACTATGGCTACACCTTC. As protein: CASSSGNYGYTF.

This clonotype was found a few times. The chain employs TRBV19 and TRBJ1-5, with 9 positions matching TRBD1. CDR1 is LNHDA, CDR2 SQIVND, per germline (reference sequence). The CDR3 spans 13 residues. The V and J ends lost 5 bases and 7 bases, in that order; junction bases with no gene match: 3. Written as DNA, the CDR3 is TGTGCCAGTAGTCCACAGGGGGCACAGCCCCAGCATTTT. It translates to CASSPQGAQPQHF.

In its sample, this clonotype was seen a few times. V is TRBV24-1 and J is TRBJ2-1; D is tentatively TRBD1 or TRBD2 (5 bases each). This CDR3 spans 12 amino acids. Germline values: CDR1 KGHDR, CDR2 SFDVKD. V lost 5 bases, J lost 10 bases, and 11 bases lay in between. CDR3 sequence (DNA): TGTGCCACCAGTGGAGAGGGGCGCGAGCAGTTCTTC. It codes for CATSGEGREQFF.

The chain couples TRBV5-1 to TRBJ2-1; D possibly corresponds to TRBD1 (5 bases). In germline, CDR1 is SGHRS, CDR2 YFSETQ. The V and J ends lost 2 bases and 0 bases respectively, with 12 bases between them. This CDR3 spans 16 amino acids. The CDR3 DNA reads as TGCGCCAGCAGCTTAAGGGGTACAGACTCCTACAATGAGCAGTTCTTC. It translates to CASSLRGTDSYNEQFF.

This clonotype was seen more than once but under ten times. V and J are TRBV12-3 or TRBV12-4 and TRBJ2-1; D gene ambiguous. With 3 bases removed from V and 9 bases from J, the gap between germline ends came to 15 bases. The CDR3 covers 14 residues. The CDR3, as DNA: TGTGCCAGCAGTTTCGAAACGGCGAGGAGTGAGCAGTTCTTC. This sequence encodes CASSFETARSEQFF.

Here the CDR3 reads CSARLQEETQYF. CDR3 nucleotide sequence: TGCAGTGCTAGATTACAGGAAGAGACCCAGTACTTC. The chain joins TRBV20-1 to TRBJ2-5; D perhaps matches TRBD1 (5 bases). CDR1 is DFQATT, CDR2 SNEGSKA, per germline (reference sequence). CDR3 length: 12 residues. V was clipped by 2 bases and J by 3 bases, with 7 bases between them.

This clonotype was observed many times. The rearrangement joins TRBV7-9 to TRBJ1-2; possibly TRBD1 for D (6 bases). CDR3 length equals 14 residues. Trimming left V 8 bases short and J 8 bases short, with 21 bases between. Germline values: CDR1 SEHNR, CDR2 FQNEAQ (reference sequence). CDR3 DNA sequence: TGTGCCAGCGGCCAACAGGGAATCGAGGACGGCTACACCTTC. Translation gives CASGQQGIEDGYTF. The full variable domain, completed using reference TRBV7-9 and TRBJ1-2, is DTGVSQNPRHKITKRGQNVTFRCDPISEHNRLYWYRQTLGQGPEFLTYFQNEAQLEKSRLLSDRFSAERPKGSFSTLEIQRTEQGDSAMYLCASGQQGIEDGYTFGSGTRLTVV.

The V call is TRBV20-1, the J call TRBJ2-3; no definite D call. Germline loops: CDR1 DFQATT, CDR2 SNEGSKA (reference sequence). CDR3 size: 14 residues. The V and J ends lost 0 bases and 0 bases respectively, with 7 bases between them. CDR3 protein: CSAREQASTDTQYF. CDR3 DNA: TGCAGTGCTAGAGAGCAGGCTAGCACAGATACGCAGTATTTT.

This clonotype was detected only a few times. The gene calls are TRBV10-1 and TRBJ2-7; TRBD1 matches 9 bases. CDR3 length: 15 residues. The germline V gene encodes CDR1 WNHNN and CDR2 SYGVQD (reference sequence). The V gene end was trimmed by 1 base and the J gene end by 4 bases; junction bases not matched to a gene: 5. This CDR3 reads CASSEWGTGKYEQYF. In DNA form, the CDR3 reads TGCGCCAGCAGTGAGTGGGGGACAGGGAAATACGAGCAGTACTTC.

This chain connects TRBV29-1 to TRBJ2-7; TRBD2 might be the D (6 bases). From germline, CDR1 is SQVTM and CDR2 ANQGSEA. This CDR3 is built from 14 residues. Trimming left V 4 bases short and J 1 base short, with 14 bases between. CDR3 DNA sequence: TGCAGCGTTGTCGTACTAGCTGATTCCTACGAGCAGTACTTC. It translates to CSVVVLADSYEQYF.

This clonotype was detected many times. The chain uses TRBV6-1 and TRBJ2-7; D perhaps matches TRBD2 (6 bases). The germline CDR1 and CDR2 sequences are MNHNS and SASEGT. The V end was cut by 5 bases, the J end by 0 bases, with 17 bases between. This CDR3 comprises 16 residues. CDR3 DNA sequence: TGTGCCAGCAGTCCGCCTGGGCGGAGGGCCTCCTACGAGCAGTACTTC. Its translation: CASSPPGRRASYEQYF.

This clonotype was detected a few times. The chain links TRBV7-2 to TRBJ2-1; the D gene could be TRBD1 or TRBD2 (6 bases each). The CDR3 is made up of 15 amino acids. Trimming took 1 base from V and 10 from J, leaving 17 bases between them. Germline lookup yields CDR1 SGHTA and CDR2 FQGNSA. The CDR3 sequence: CASSLDRLGGLEQFF. Here the CDR3 DNA reads TGTGCCAGCAGCTTAGATAGACTTGGGGGGCTCGAGCAGTTCTTC.

This clonotype was seen a handful of times. The V call is TRBV20-1, the J call TRBJ2-3; 11 bases fit TRBD2. The ends lost 5 bases at V and 6 bases at J; junction bases unmatched: 7. Germline lookup yields CDR1 DFQATT and CDR2 SNEGSKA (reference sequence). CDR3 length equals 14 residues. CDR3 coding DNA: TGCAGTGCTCCTATTACTAGCGGGAGTGATACGCAGTATTTT. It is translated as CSAPITSGSDTQYF.

The chain couples TRBV29-1 to TRBJ2-1; tentatively, D is TRBD1 or TRBD2 (7 bases each). V gave up 6 bases and J gave up 7 bases, with 19 bases separating them. Germline V CDR1 and CDR2: SQVTM, ANQGSEA. This CDR3 region has 14 residues. The CDR3 loop reads CSVVRDRAGNEQFF. Written as DNA, the CDR3 is TGCAGCGTAGTCCGGGACAGAGCGGGAAATGAGCAGTTCTTC.

The J gene is TRBJ2-7, the V gene TRBV20-1; 12 bases are a match to TRBD1. The CDR3 extends over 13 amino acids. V shed 4 bases, J shed 6 bases, and the junction held 4 bases outside the gene matches. Looked up from germline, CDR1 is DFQATT and CDR2 is SNEGSKA (reference sequence). The CDR3 loop is CSATGTGGLEQYF. The DNA for the CDR3 is TGCAGTGCTACCGGGACAGGGGGCCTCGAGCAGTACTTC.

V is TRBV10-1 and J is TRBJ2-3, with 8 nucleotides matching TRBD2. Trimming took 4 bases from V and 2 from J; bases not matched to a gene: 8. The germline gives CDR1 WNHNN, CDR2 SYGVQD (reference sequence). This CDR3 has 16 amino acids. The CDR3 coding sequence is TGCGCCAGCAGTGTGGGGAGCGGGGGATCCACAGATACGCAGTATTTT. It translates to CASSVGSGGSTDTQYF.

This clonotype was counted at least ten times. The chain combines TRBV12-3 or TRBV12-4 with TRBJ1-3, with a possible D match to TRBD1 (5 bases). The CDR3 loop spans 16 amino acids. V lost 2 bases, J lost 0 bases, and 11 bases lay in between. The CDR3 bases are TGTGCCAGCAGTTTATTGGGGGACGGCTCTGGAAACACCATATATTTT. This translates into CASSLLGDGSGNTIYF.

This clonotype was recorded many times. This rearrangement joins TRBV2 to TRBJ2-7; no firm D call. The V end lost 10 bases, the J end lost 2 bases, and 9 bases lay between the germline ends. Germline V lookup: CDR1 SNHLY, CDR2 FYNNEI. CDR3 length: 11 amino acids. The CDR3: CATSIAYEQYF. In nucleotides, the CDR3 is TGTGCCACCTCGATAGCCTACGAGCAGTACTTC.

The chain is built from TRBV30 and TRBJ2-2; 7 nucleotides align to TRBD1. The CDR3 sequence is 14 residues long. The germline V gene has CDR1 GTSNPN and CDR2 SVGIG (reference sequence). The V segment lost 4 bases and the J segment 5 bases; nucleotides outside the gene matches: 7. The CDR3 loop reads CAWNARGKTGELFF. CDR3 in DNA: TGTGCCTGGAATGCCAGGGGGAAGACCGGGGAGCTGTTTTTT.